Sequencing of this T cell receptor beta chain was carried out in a study of blood T cell repertoires in COVID-19. Turning to the study itself: PBMCs, B-cell-depleted T cells, or T cells were the source of the cDNA or gDNA that made up the material.

Per the original methods: Amplification of reference gene primers was used by the study to estimate nucleated cell counts. Repertoires were generated with immunoSEQ multiplex PCR, while TCRdb's copy carries only in-frame clones and drops some. That table is the source of V, J and clone size, and D and trimming were worked out from the DNA. The data contain around 88,000 clones, roughly 84% of them singletons. V was trimmed by 2 bases and J by 6 bases, leaving 10 bases between them. The CDR3 length is 13 residues. Per germline, CDR1 KGHSH and CDR2 LQKENI. This clone was detected once. Sequencing input: peripheral blood. The TCR comes from a woman aged 80 or over with acute or convalescent COVID-19. The chain has TRBV18 and TRBJ1-1; perhaps TRBD1 as D (5 bases). This CDR3 reads CASSPTAGAEAFF. The CDR3 nucleotides are TGTGCCAGCTCACCAACAGCGGGGGCTGAAGCTTTCTTT.